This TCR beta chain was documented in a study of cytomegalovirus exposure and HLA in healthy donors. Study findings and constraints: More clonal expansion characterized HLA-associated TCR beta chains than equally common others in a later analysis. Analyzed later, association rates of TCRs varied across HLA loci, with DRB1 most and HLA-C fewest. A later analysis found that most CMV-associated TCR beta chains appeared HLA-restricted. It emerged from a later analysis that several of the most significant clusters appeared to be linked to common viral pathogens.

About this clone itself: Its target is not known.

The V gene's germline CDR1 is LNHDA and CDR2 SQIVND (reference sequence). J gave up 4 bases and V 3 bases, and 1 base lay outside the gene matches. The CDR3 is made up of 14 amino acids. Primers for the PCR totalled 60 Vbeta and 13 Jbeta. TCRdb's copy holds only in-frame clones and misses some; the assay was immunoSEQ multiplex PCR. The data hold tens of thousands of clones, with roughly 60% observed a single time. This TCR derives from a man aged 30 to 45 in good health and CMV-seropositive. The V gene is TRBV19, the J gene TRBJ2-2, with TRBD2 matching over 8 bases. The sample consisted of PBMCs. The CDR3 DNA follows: TGTGCCAGTAGTATTAGCGGGGCCACCGGGGAGCTGTTTTTT. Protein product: CASSISGATGELFF.